These 21 T cell receptor beta chains were sequenced from one sample in a study of cytomegalovirus exposure and HLA in healthy donors. Primers included in the PCR were 60 Vbeta and 13 Jbeta primers. Repertoires were generated with immunoSEQ multiplex PCR, while TCRdb's copy carries only in-frame clones and drops some. The sample holds 200,000 to 250,000 clones, approximately 82% seen once. The specimen was PBMCs. Every receptor here comes from a male donor in good health and CMV-seronegative.

This chain links TRBV18 with TRBJ2-5; possible D gene TRBD1, 6 bases. Trimming shortened V by 0 bases and J by 5 bases, and 13 bases separated the two germline ends. The CDR3 covers 15 residues. Germline V gene lookup returns CDR1 KGHSH and CDR2 LQKENI. CDR3 bases: TGTGCCAGCTCACCACCCTCCAGGGGCGTGGAGACCCAGTACTTC. It encodes CASSPPSRGVETQYF.

This clone appeared a single time. The V call is TRBV19, the J call TRBJ2-7; TRBD1 is a possible D gene (6 bases). With 10 bases removed from V and 1 base from J, the gap between germline ends came to 17 bases. Germline CDR1 reads LNHDA; CDR2 reads SQIVND (reference sequence). The CDR3 is 14 amino acids. DNA for the CDR3: TGTGCCACCCGCCGGGACATCTCATCCTACGAGCAGTACTTC. Residues: CATRRDISSYEQYF.

This chain connects TRBV5-5 to TRBJ2-1; D gene ambiguous. The germline V gene has CDR1 SGHKS and CDR2 YYEKEE (reference sequence). The CDR3 spans 12 residues. V was cut by 5 bases and J by 8 bases, with 11 bases left in between. CDR3 DNA: TGTGCCAGCAGTCTCCGAATAGATGAGCAGTTCTTC. It translates to CASSLRIDEQFF.

This rearrangement joins TRBV18 to TRBJ2-2; no clear D gene. Per germline, CDR1 KGHSH and CDR2 LQKENI. V gave up 0 bases and J gave up 5 bases, with 16 bases separating them. The CDR3 runs to 17 residues. This chain's CDR3 is CASSPPGQSPGTGELFF. CDR3 nucleotides: TGTGCCAGCTCACCACCGGGTCAGTCACCAGGTACCGGGGAGCTGTTTTTT. Variable domain in full (rest from reference TRBV18 and TRBJ2-2): NAGVMQNPRHLVRRRGQEARLRCSPMKGHSHVYWYRQLPEEGLKFMVYLQKENIIDESGMPKERFSAEFPKEGPSILRIQQVVRGDSAAYFCASSPPGQSPGTGELFFGEGSRLTVL.

The J gene is TRBJ1-5, the V gene TRBV19; D gene unclear. The CDR3 runs to 15 residues. Trimming took off 7 bases at V and 3 bases at J, with 16 bases between the two ends. Germline lookup yields CDR1 LNHDA and CDR2 SQIVND (reference sequence). The CDR3 DNA reads TGTGCCAGTACCCGTTCGCGGGAAGCCAATCAGCCCCAGCATTTT. Amino acids: CASTRSREANQPQHF.

The chain is built from TRBV23-1 and TRBJ1-5, with 9 bases that match TRBD1. TRBV23-1 is identified as an open reading frame with a role that is uncertain. CDR3 length equals 15 residues. V gave up 4 bases and J gave up 3 bases; unmatched junction bases: 4. The CDR3, as DNA: TGCGCCAGCAGTCTACAGGGGGCATTCAATCAGCCCCAGCATTTT. It is translated as CASSLQGAFNQPQHF.

V and J are TRBV29-1 and TRBJ1-1, with TRBD1 as a possible D gene (5 bases). V lost 0 bases and J lost 4, with 9 bases in between. Germline CDR1 reads SQVTM; CDR2 reads ANQGSEA. The CDR3 contains 13 residues. The CDR3 loop reads CSVEDGRGTEAFF. The DNA of the CDR3 is TGCAGCGTTGAAGATGGTAGGGGCACTGAAGCTTTCTTT.

The V gene is TRBV21-1, the J gene TRBJ2-3; the table's D gene call, TRBD1, was not cross checked with the DNA. TRBV21-1 represents a pseudogene. This CDR3 spans 15 amino acids. The CDR3 sequence is CASRRDTLGRDTQYF. Here the CDR3 DNA reads TGTGCCAGCAGGAGGGACACATTGGGCAGGGATACGCAGTATTTT.

For the CDR3, the DNA is TGTGCCAGTAGCTGGACAGTATTTGGTGGCTACGAGCAGTACTTC. This encodes CASSWTVFGGYEQYF. The chain is built from TRBV19 and TRBJ2-7; TRBD1 might be the D (6 bases). CDR3 length equals 15 residues. The V gene's germline CDR1 is LNHDA and CDR2 SQIVND (reference sequence). The V end was cut by 6 bases, the J end by 3 bases, with 18 bases between.

The chain uses TRBV5-6 and TRBJ1-4; no reliable D call. Germline CDR1 is SGHDT and CDR2 is YYEEEE. CDR3 length: 14 amino acids. V lost 2 bases and J lost 3, with 8 bases in between. The CDR3 coding sequence is TGTGCCAGCAGCTTCGGGGTGGCTAATGAAAAACTGTTTTTT. This gives the protein CASSFGVANEKLFF.

The chain uses TRBV7-9 and TRBJ2-7; a possible D gene is TRBD1 (6 bases). Trimming shortened V by 4 bases and J by 6 bases, and 10 bases separated the two germline ends. CDR1 is SEHNR, CDR2 FQNEAQ, per germline (reference sequence). The CDR3 spans 12 residues. The CDR3 nucleotides are TGTGCCAGCAGCTCGGACAGCGGCGAGCAGTACTTC. This codes for CASSSDSGEQYF.

This sequence joins TRBV7-6 and TRBJ2-3; D may be TRBD2 (6 bases). Trimming took off 1 base at V and 4 bases at J, with 12 bases between the two ends. There are 15 residues in the CDR3. CDR1 and CDR2 (germline): SGHVS, FNYEAQ. The CDR3 DNA follows: TGTGCCAGCAGCTTAGAGGAGGGCCGGGCAGATACGCAGTATTTT. The encoded protein is CASSLEEGRADTQYF.

The genes are TRBV7-8 and TRBJ2-7; 10 nucleotides align to TRBD2. The germline CDR1 and CDR2 sequences are SGHVS and FQNEAQ. The ends lost 5 bases at V and 2 bases at J; junction bases unmatched: 6. CDR3 length equals 15 residues. CDR3 residues: CASSAGLASTYEQYF. CDR3 nucleotide sequence: TGTGCCAGCAGCGCGGGACTAGCGTCGACCTACGAGCAGTACTTC.

This chain links TRBV19 with TRBJ2-1, with 8 bases matching TRBD2. The CDR3 runs 15 residues. The V gene's germline CDR1 is LNHDA and CDR2 SQIVND (reference sequence). V lost 5 bases and J lost 6; bases outside the gene matches: 9. Here the CDR3 reads CASSRMSGSRNEQFF. The CDR3 coding sequence is TGTGCCAGTAGTCGAATGAGCGGGAGCCGCAATGAGCAGTTCTTC.

V gene TRBV7-9 combines with J gene TRBJ2-5, with 9 bases fitting TRBD1. V was pared by 2 bases and J by 9 bases, with 16 bases of the junction left unmatched. The CDR3 has 17 amino acids. Germline loops: CDR1 SEHNR, CDR2 FQNEAQ (reference sequence). In nucleotides, the CDR3 is TGTGCCAGCAGCTTACGGATGGTTCGGGACAGGGAACCGGCCCAGTACTTC. This gives the protein CASSLRMVRDREPAQYF.

The CDR3 sequence: CASSLETLSGNTIYF. CDR3 DNA: TGTGCCAGCAGCTTAGAAACTCTCTCTGGAAACACCATATATTTT. V and J are TRBV11-2 and TRBJ1-3; D gene ambiguous. V was trimmed by 0 bases and J by 0 bases, leaving 6 bases between them. The CDR3 loop spans 15 amino acids. CDR1 and CDR2 (germline): SGHAT, FQNNGV.

The V gene is TRBV2, the J gene TRBJ2-7; TRBD2 is a possible D gene (6 bases). Germline CDR1 and CDR2: SNHLY and FYNNEI. This CDR3 region has 13 residues. Trimming cost V 10 bases and J 5 bases, with 18 bases left between them. The CDR3 nucleotides read TGTGCCATTCCTACCGGGACTCGCGACGAGCAGTACTTC. It codes for CAIPTGTRDEQYF.

This chain joins TRBV19 and TRBJ2-1, with 9 bases fitting TRBD2. Germline V CDR1 and CDR2: LNHDA, SQIVND (reference sequence). The CDR3 runs to 14 residues. V was clipped by 3 bases and J by 6 bases; unmatched bases: 3. For the CDR3, the DNA is TGTGCCAGTAGTATTATTAGCGGGAGCAATGAGCAGTTCTTC. The encoded protein is CASSIISGSNEQFF.

This rearrangement joins TRBV7-2 to TRBJ2-7; D gene uncertain. V lost 1 base to trimming and J lost 4 bases, with 8 bases between them. This CDR3 is built from 13 residues. Germline values: CDR1 SGHTA, CDR2 FQGNSA. The CDR3 sequence: CASSLGLAYEQYF. CDR3 nucleotides: TGTGCCAGCAGCTTAGGACTGGCTTACGAGCAGTACTTC. The full variable domain, its missing parts supplied by reference TRBV7-2 and TRBJ2-7, is GAGVSQSPSNKVTEKGKDVELRCDPISGHTALYWYRQSLGQGLEFLIYFQGNSAPDKSGLPSDRFSAERTGGSVSTLTIQRTQQEDSAVYLCASSLGLAYEQYFGPGTRLTVT.

Details on this clone: Additional DNA sequences in this sample encode the identical CDR3. The rearrangement uses TRBV27 and TRBJ2-3, with 11 bases fitting TRBD2. The CDR3 length is 14 residues. V trimming: 2 bases; J trimming: 6 bases; junction bases outside the gene matches: 1. The germline gives CDR1 MNHEY, CDR2 SMNVEV (reference sequence). This chain's CDR3 is CASSLLAGGDTQYF. Written as DNA, the CDR3 is TGTGCCAGCAGTTTACTAGCGGGAGGTGATACGCAGTATTTT.

On this clone: One end of the junction varies from germline; a read error may be responsible. This chain joins TRBV10-3 and TRBJ1-1, with unresolved D. The CDR3 is made up of 14 amino acids. Germline V lookup: CDR1 ENHRY, CDR2 SYGVKD. As DNA, the CDR3 is TGTGCCATCAGTGAGAGGACGGGGAACAGTGAAGCTTTCTTT. Its translation: CAISERTGNSEAFF.